These 24 T cell receptor beta chains share one sample of origin, sequenced in a study of OX40 agonist ivuxolimab in advanced cancers. Produced via immunoSEQ multiplex PCR; TCRdb's table is partial and in-frame only. Of roughly 56,000 clones in the sample, 80% to 85% were seen once. The sample consisted of CD4+ or CD8+ T cells sorted from blood, taken in a trial of the OX40 agonist ivuxolimab. The receptors were gathered from an adult with an advanced solid tumor such as melanoma, head and neck, liver or kidney cancer.

The rearrangement links TRBV10-2 to TRBJ1-1, with 12 bases identical to TRBD1. The CDR3 has 16 residues. Germline CDR1 and CDR2: WSHSY and SAAADI. V lost 7 bases and J lost 2; bases outside the gene matches: 8. CDR3 DNA sequence: TGCGCCAGCATCCGGGACAGGGGGCAAGTTAACACTGAAGCTTTCTTT. It codes for CASIRDRGQVNTEAFF.

The chain recombines TRBV2 with TRBJ2-5; 10 nucleotides align to TRBD1. This CDR3 has 15 residues. Germline CDR1 and CDR2: SNHLY and FYNNEI. J lost 1 base, V lost 6 bases, and 5 bases had no gene match. The CDR3 is CASRVDRGPQETQYF. The CDR3 bases are TGTGCCAGCAGGGTAGACAGGGGGCCCCAAGAGACCCAGTACTTC.

The CDR3 spells CASSPGQGRGYGYTF. Written as DNA, the CDR3 is TGTGCCAGCAGCCCCGGACAGGGACGCGGCTATGGCTACACCTTC. This chain links TRBV11-2 with TRBJ1-2; 8 bases are a match to TRBD1. Germline V gene sequence: CDR1 SGHAT, CDR2 FQNNGV. The CDR3 covers 15 residues. After removal of 5 bases from V and 4 bases from J, the junction contained 9 bases not matched to a gene.

The chain uses TRBV7-8 and TRBJ1-4, with D possibly matching TRBD1 (5 bases). Deletions cut 6 bases from V and 7 bases from J, with 15 bases between. The CDR3 sequence is 14 residues long. The germline gives CDR1 SGHVS, CDR2 FQNEAQ. The CDR3 nucleotides read TGTGCCAGCAGTCGCGGGACGATAGTTGAAAAACTGTTTTTT. Protein product: CASSRGTIVEKLFF. The full variable domain, its missing parts supplied by reference TRBV7-8 and TRBJ1-4, is GAGVSQSPRYKVAKRGQDVALRCDPISGHVSLFWYQQALGQGPEFLTYFQNEAQLDKSGLPSDRFFAERPEGSVSTLKIQRTQQEDSAVYLCASSRGTIVEKLFFGSGTQLSVL.

The rearrangement joins TRBV2 to TRBJ1-2, with 10 bases that match TRBD1. CDR1 and CDR2 (germline): SNHLY, FYNNEI. The CDR3 is 13 residues long. V trimming: 3 bases; J trimming: 7 bases; junction bases outside the gene matches: 2. The CDR3 sequence: CASSETGGFGYTF. As DNA, the CDR3 is TGTGCCAGCAGTGAGACAGGGGGCTTTGGCTACACCTTC. The full variable domain, in which reference TRBV2 and TRBJ1-2 provide the parts outside the CDR3, is EPEVTQTPSHQVTQMGQEVILRCVPISNHLYFYWYRQILGQKVEFLVSFYNNEISEKSEIFDDQFSVERPDGSNFTLKIRSTKLEDSAMYFCASSETGGFGYTFGSGTRLTVV.

CDR3 sequence: CASSYDGGISYEQYF. The CDR3 DNA is TGTGCCAGCAGTTACGACGGCGGGATCTCCTACGAGCAGTACTTC. The genes are TRBV6-6 and TRBJ2-7; TRBD2 is a possible D gene (6 bases). The CDR3 is 15 residues long. V shed 2 bases and J shed 0 bases, with 11 bases lying between them. The germline V gene has CDR1 MNHNY and CDR2 SVGAGI (reference sequence).

V usage is TRBV6-5 and J usage is TRBJ2-1; 12 nucleotides align to TRBD2. This CDR3 has 15 residues. V trimming: 5 bases; J trimming: 4 bases; junction bases outside the gene matches: 3. Germline V lookup: CDR1 MNHEY, CDR2 SVGAGI. The chain's CDR3 is CASSLAGGPYNEQFF. CDR3 coding DNA: TGTGCCAGCAGTCTAGCGGGAGGGCCGTACAATGAGCAGTTCTTC.

The chain employs TRBV7-9 and TRBJ2-5; D call uncertain. The CDR3 covers 15 residues. Germline V CDR1 and CDR2: SEHNR, FQNEAQ (reference sequence). Trimming pared 1 base from V and 4 bases from J, leaving 13 bases between. CDR3 coding DNA: TGTGCCAGCAGCTTAGTAGTTACAGCTAGAGAGACCCAGTACTTC. Protein: CASSLVVTARETQYF.

The V call is TRBV5-1, the J call TRBJ2-2; 12 nucleotides agree with TRBD2. This CDR3 contains 17 residues. Germline CDR1 and CDR2: SGHRS and YFSETQ. The ends lost 3 bases at V and 6 bases at J; junction bases unmatched: 9. Here the CDR3 DNA reads TGCGCCAGCAGCTCAGCCAAGACTAGCGGGAGTGCCGGGGAGCTGTTTTTT. It translates to CASSSAKTSGSAGELFF. The full variable domain, in which reference TRBV5-1 and TRBJ2-2 provide the parts outside the CDR3, is KAGVTQTPRYLIKTRGQQVTLSCSPISGHRSVSWYQQTPGQGLQFLFEYFSETQRNKGNFPGRFSGRQFSNSRSEMNVSTLELGDSALYLCASSSAKTSGSAGELFFGEGSRLTVL.

The chain couples TRBV6-1 to TRBJ1-1; 8 nucleotides line up with TRBD1. The CDR3 is 14 residues long. Germline V CDR1 and CDR2: MNHNS, SASEGT. V lost 5 bases, J lost 5 bases, and 7 bases stayed unmatched. The CDR3 spells CASSPTGGRTEAFF. The CDR3 coding sequence is TGTGCCAGCAGTCCAACAGGGGGAAGGACTGAAGCTTTCTTT.

CDR3 in DNA: TGTGCCAGCAGGGAGGGATCACGTTCACCGTTCTTC. This codes for CASREGSRSPFF. J is TRBJ2-1 and V is TRBV5-4, with a weak D call TRBD2 (6 bases). Trimming stripped 5 bases from V and 15 bases from J, with 18 bases between. This CDR3 is built from 12 residues. The germline V gene has CDR1 SGHNT and CDR2 YYREEE (reference sequence).

This clone is a singleton in its sample. Other nucleotide sequences from this sample produce the same CDR3. V is TRBV28 and J is TRBJ2-7; D ambiguous. CDR1 and CDR2 (germline): MDHEN, SYDVKM. The CDR3 totals 11 residues. V lost 8 bases to trimming and J lost 3 bases, with 8 bases between them. The CDR3 region has the DNA TGTGCCAGCGGTCCGGTCTACGAGCAGTACTTC. Protein: CASGPVYEQYF.

CDR3 DNA: TGCGCCAGCACCAGTGGGGGGCCTGCAACTAATGAAAAACTGTTTTTT. Translating it yields CASTSGGPATNEKLFF. The rearrangement joins TRBV10-1 to TRBJ1-4; maybe TRBD1 (6 bases). This CDR3 comprises 16 residues. Trimming took 7 bases from V and 0 from J, leaving 15 bases between them. Per germline, CDR1 WNHNN and CDR2 SYGVQD (reference sequence).

The rearrangement uses TRBV19 and TRBJ2-2, with TRBD2 as a possible D gene (5 bases). The CDR3 has 13 residues. The germline V gene has CDR1 LNHDA and CDR2 SQIVND (reference sequence). Trimming left V 5 bases short and J 6 bases short, with 10 bases between. The CDR3 coding sequence is TGTGCCAGTAGTCCACTAGTTCCCGGGGAGCTGTTTTTT. It encodes CASSPLVPGELFF.

The chain combines TRBV2 with TRBJ2-3; 9 bases agree with TRBD2. The V and J ends lost 1 base and 6 bases, in that order; junction bases with no gene match: 5. This CDR3 comprises 15 residues. CDR1 and CDR2 (germline): SNHLY, FYNNEI. CDR3 sequence reads: CASSEEAGGRDTQYF. The CDR3, as DNA: TGTGCCAGCAGTGAAGAGGCGGGAGGGCGCGATACGCAGTATTTT.

The CDR3 reads CASSSSRGGEQFF. The DNA for the CDR3 is TGTGCCAGCAGCTCCTCCCGCGGGGGTGAGCAGTTCTTC. The chain couples TRBV7-8 to TRBJ2-1; 7 bases match TRBD2. Germline V gene sequence: CDR1 SGHVS, CDR2 FQNEAQ. This CDR3 is 13 amino acids long. Trimming removed 4 bases from V and 9 bases from J; junction bases left unmatched: 6.

The chain has TRBV11-3 and TRBJ2-1; 8 nucleotides align to TRBD1. CDR1 SGHNT and CDR2 YENEEA come from the germline V gene. V lost 2 bases to trimming and J lost 8 bases; unmatched junction nucleotides: 11. The CDR3 spans 16 residues. The CDR3 DNA follows: TGTGCCAGCAGCTTATCCTCCGGGACAGGCAGGGATGAGCAGTTCTTC. This gives the protein CASSLSSGTGRDEQFF.

This sequence joins TRBV2 and TRBJ2-1, with unresolved D. CDR3 length: 14 amino acids. CDR1 and CDR2 from the germline V gene are SNHLY and FYNNEI. Trimming stripped 6 bases from V and 1 base from J, with 10 bases between. CDR3 nucleotide sequence: TGTGCCAGCAGGGGGTTGGTGTCCTACAATGAGCAGTTCTTC. Protein product: CASRGLVSYNEQFF.

This sequence joins TRBV11-2 and TRBJ2-7; D may be TRBD2 (6 bases). Germline CDR1 and CDR2: SGHAT and FQNNGV. The CDR3 runs 16 residues. Trimming removed 0 bases at V and 4 bases at J, with 16 bases between. As DNA, the CDR3 is TGTGCCAGCAGCTTAGACGGTGGGGGGAGTGGTTACGAGCAGTACTTC. This gives the protein CASSLDGGGSGYEQYF.

The chain is built from TRBV10-3 and TRBJ2-3, with D possibly matching TRBD2 (6 bases). The CDR3 is made up of 13 amino acids. The germline V gene encodes CDR1 ENHRY and CDR2 SYGVKD. The V gene lost 6 bases and the J gene lost 2 bases, with 9 bases spanning the gap. The DNA of the CDR3 is TGTGCCATCAGCGGACTAAACACAGATACGCAGTATTTT. Its translation is CAISGLNTDTQYF.

The genes are TRBV7-6 and TRBJ2-1; 8 nucleotides agree with TRBD1. The CDR3 sequence is 15 residues long. V lost 5 bases and J lost 6; bases outside the gene matches: 9. Per the germline V gene, CDR1 is SGHVS and CDR2 is FNYEAQ. CDR3 in amino acids: CASSPGTGRVNEQFF. The CDR3 DNA reads TGTGCCAGCAGCCCGGGGACAGGTAGGGTCAATGAGCAGTTCTTC.

The chain links TRBV15 to TRBJ1-6, with D unclear. Deletions cut 0 bases from V and 3 bases from J, with 0 bases between. The CDR3 runs to 13 residues. Germline-derived CDR1 and CDR2 are LNHNV and YYDKDF (reference sequence). CDR3 nucleotides: TGTGCCACCAGCAGAGACTATAATTCACCCCTCCACTTT. This encodes CATSRDYNSPLHF.

The chain has TRBV18 and TRBJ2-5; 9 nucleotides agree with TRBD1. This CDR3 has 19 residues. Germline V gene lookup returns CDR1 KGHSH and CDR2 LQKENI. V trimming: 0 bases; J trimming: 4 bases; junction bases outside the gene matches: 15. CDR3 DNA sequence: TGTGCCAGCTCACCACCGAAAGGGGGGGGACAGGGAAGAAGAGAGACCCAGTACTTC. The encoded protein is CASSPPKGGGQGRRETQYF.

CDR3 region: CASSPPNQRAYEQYF. CDR3 bases: TGTGCCAGCTCACCACCCAACCAGCGAGCCTACGAGCAGTACTTC. V usage is TRBV18 and J usage is TRBJ2-7; D is unclear. V was pared by 0 bases and J by 2 bases, with 11 bases between. The CDR3 runs to 15 residues. The germline CDR1 and CDR2 sequences are KGHSH and LQKENI. The variable domain in full, completed from reference TRBV18 and TRBJ2-7, reads NAGVMQNPRHLVRRRGQEARLRCSPMKGHSHVYWYRQLPEEGLKFMVYLQKENIIDESGMPKERFSAEFPKEGPSILRIQQVVRGDSAAYFCASSPPNQRAYEQYFGPGTRLTVT.